The 12 T cell receptor beta chains given below trace back to one sample, sequenced in a study of radiotherapy plus CTLA-4 blockade in lung cancer. Measured with immunoSEQ multiplex PCR; TCRdb has only the in-frame clones, and not every one. The sample holds tens of thousands of clones, 60% to 80% seen once. The source was peripheral blood, collected from a patient treated with radiotherapy plus ipilimumab. The receptors were gathered from a human donor with non-small cell lung cancer who had stable disease on radiotherapy plus ipilimumab.

This chain connects TRBV4-3 to TRBJ2-1; TRBD2 matches at 9 bases. After removal of 3 bases from V and 9 bases from J, the junction contained 12 bases not matched to a gene. CDR1 LGHNA and CDR2 YSLEER come from the germline V gene. CDR3 length: 16 residues. CDR3 residues: CASSHPLGGGAAEQFF. For the CDR3, the DNA is TGCGCCAGCAGCCACCCATTGGGCGGGGGGGCGGCTGAGCAGTTCTTC.

V usage is TRBV19 and J usage is TRBJ1-1; unclear D gene. Germline assignment: CDR1 LNHDA and CDR2 SQIVND (reference sequence). The CDR3 consists of 13 residues. Trimming shortened V by 6 bases and J by 0 bases, and 8 bases separated the two germline ends. The CDR3 region is CASSEVVNTEAFF. The CDR3, as DNA: TGTGCCAGTAGCGAGGTTGTGAACACTGAAGCTTTCTTT.

The rearrangement links TRBV19 to TRBJ2-4; possibly TRBD1 for D (5 bases). Germline V gene lookup returns CDR1 LNHDA and CDR2 SQIVND (reference sequence). V gave up 5 bases and J gave up 6 bases, with 17 bases separating them. The CDR3 has 15 residues. The CDR3 sequence is CASSPKLQASNIQYF. The CDR3 coding sequence is TGTGCCAGTAGTCCTAAACTACAGGCGTCAAACATTCAGTACTTC.

The V call is TRBV9, the J call TRBJ2-6; D is uncertain. Germline V gene lookup returns CDR1 SGDLS and CDR2 YYNGEE. The V end was cut by 0 bases, the J end by 4 bases, with 17 bases between. CDR3 size: 18 residues. The CDR3 sequence is CASSVALFGVGGANVLTF. For the CDR3, the DNA is TGTGCCAGCAGCGTAGCCCTCTTTGGGGTAGGGGGGGCCAACGTCCTGACTTTC.

The chain couples TRBV5-1 to TRBJ2-2; no clear D gene. The V gene's germline CDR1 is SGHRS and CDR2 YFSETQ. Between the trimmed V and J ends, which lost 0 bases and 5 bases, there was a span of 5 bases. This CDR3 spans 13 amino acids. CDR3 in amino acids: CASSLVRTGELFF. The DNA for the CDR3 is TGCGCCAGCAGCTTGGTCAGGACCGGGGAGCTGTTTTTT.

The V call is TRBV6-6, the J call TRBJ2-7, with D unresolved. Germline CDR1 reads MNHNY; CDR2 reads SVGAGI (reference sequence). The CDR3 loop spans 13 amino acids. The ends were cut back, 0 bases at V and 5 bases at J, with 8 bases in the middle. In DNA, the CDR3 is TGTGCCAGCAGTTACTCGATTCAGGACGAGCAGTACGTC. Translation: CASSYSIQDEQYV.

The chain has TRBV7-8 and TRBJ2-7; 7 positions agree with TRBD2. The V gene's germline CDR1 is SGHVS and CDR2 FQNEAQ. CDR3 length: 15 amino acids. The ends lost 7 bases at V and 1 base at J; junction bases unmatched: 10. The CDR3 DNA follows: TGTGCCAGCACCAACCGGCGGGGGTTATCCTACGAGCAGTACTTC. Amino acid sequence: CASTNRRGLSYEQYF. The variable domain in full, with the rest retrieved from reference TRBV7-8 and TRBJ2-7, is GAGVSQSPRYKVAKRGQDVALRCDPISGHVSLFWYQQALGQGPEFLTYFQNEAQLDKSGLPSDRFFAERPEGSVSTLKIQRTQQEDSAVYLCASTNRRGLSYEQYFGPGTRLTVT.

The rearrangement joins TRBV19 to TRBJ1-1; TRBD1 agrees at 8 bases. V dropped 4 bases and J dropped 5; count of bases not matched to a gene: 12. Per the germline V gene, CDR1 is LNHDA and CDR2 is SQIVND (reference sequence). This CDR3 is built from 16 residues. The DNA for the CDR3 is TGTGCCAGTAGTACCGACAGGGGAGGCTGGGAAACTGAAGCTTTCTTT. Its translation is CASSTDRGGWETEAFF.

The genes are TRBV27 and TRBJ1-1; D is unclear. Germline CDR1 MNHEY, CDR2 SMNVEV (reference sequence). CDR3 size: 13 residues. V gave up 6 bases and J gave up 1 base, with 9 bases separating them. In DNA, the CDR3 is TGTGCCAGCAGCCTGCCGGAGAACACTGAAGCTTTCTTT. Its translation is CASSLPENTEAFF.

The V call is TRBV7-9, the J call TRBJ1-1; D gene ambiguous. Trimming removed 6 bases at V and 4 bases at J, with 15 bases between. This CDR3 comprises 14 residues. Germline V gene lookup returns CDR1 SEHNR and CDR2 FQNEAQ (reference sequence). CDR3 amino acids: CASSSGPGSTEAFF. CDR3 coding DNA: TGTGCCAGCAGTTCAGGACCGGGGAGCACTGAAGCTTTCTTT.

CDR3 amino acids: CASSGQGFTEAFF. The CDR3, as DNA: TGCGCCAGCAGTGGACAGGGGTTCACTGAAGCTTTCTTT. The chain uses TRBV10-2 and TRBJ1-1, with 8 bases fitting TRBD1. From germline, CDR1 is WSHSY and CDR2 SAAADI. The CDR3 extends over 13 amino acids. Germline trimming cut 4 bases from V and 4 bases from J; bases unmatched to any gene: 2.

The chain joins TRBV5-1 to TRBJ2-3; D gene uncertain. The V end lost 1 base, the J end lost 0 bases, and 15 bases lay between the germline ends. Germline values: CDR1 SGHRS, CDR2 YFSETQ. The CDR3 length is 17 residues. The CDR3 sequence: CASSLSQRVASTDTQYF. CDR3 bases: TGCGCCAGCAGCTTGTCCCAGCGAGTTGCTAGCACAGATACGCAGTATTTT.